Here is one TCR beta chain with its context. The antigen is unknown. The junction had 6 bases not matched to a gene; V was cut back by 2 bases and J by 0 bases. This CDR3 contains 17 residues. CDR1 SGHDT and CDR2 YYEEEE come from the germline V gene. This entry belongs to a study of shared clonotypes between healthy human individuals. General study findings and limits: In contrast to clonotypes shared by all four donors, non-shared clonotypes had lower generation probabilities.

Method: immunoSEQ multiplex PCR; TCRdb's copy keeps in-frame clones and lacks some. Of more than 2,000,000 clones in the sample, 90% to 95% were seen once. The sequenced sample was naive CD4+ T cells sorted from blood. Subset meaning: CD45RA+ positively selected. The sequence derives from a man between 18 and 35 years old in good health. This chain uses TRBV5-6 with TRBJ2-7, with 12 bases matching TRBD2. CDR3 amino acids: CASSFQLAGGLSYEQYF. CDR3 coding DNA: TGTGCCAGCAGCTTCCAACTAGCGGGAGGTCTCTCCTACGAGCAGTACTTC.